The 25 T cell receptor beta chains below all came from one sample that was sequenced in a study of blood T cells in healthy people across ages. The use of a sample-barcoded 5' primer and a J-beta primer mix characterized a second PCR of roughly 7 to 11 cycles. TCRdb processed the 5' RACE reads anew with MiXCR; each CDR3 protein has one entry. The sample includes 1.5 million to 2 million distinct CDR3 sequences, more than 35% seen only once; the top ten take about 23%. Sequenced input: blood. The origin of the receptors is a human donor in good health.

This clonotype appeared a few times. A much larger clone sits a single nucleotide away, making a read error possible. The CDR3 DNA reads TGCGGTGCTAGAAGGGCAGGTTCTCCCTACGAGCAGTACTTC. This sequence encodes CGARRAGSPYEQYF. V and J are TRBV20-1 and TRBJ2-7; D remains unclear. The CDR3 totals 14 residues. Germline loops: CDR1 DFQATT, CDR2 SNEGSKA (reference sequence).

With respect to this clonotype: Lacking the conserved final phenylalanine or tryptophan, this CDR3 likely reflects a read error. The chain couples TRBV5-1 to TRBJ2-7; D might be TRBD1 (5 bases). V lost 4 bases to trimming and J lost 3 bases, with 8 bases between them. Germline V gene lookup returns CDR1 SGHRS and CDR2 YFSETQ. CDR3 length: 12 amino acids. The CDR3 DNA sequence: TGCGCCAGCAGCCAGGGCTACTACGAGCAGTACTAC. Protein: CASSQGYYEQYY.

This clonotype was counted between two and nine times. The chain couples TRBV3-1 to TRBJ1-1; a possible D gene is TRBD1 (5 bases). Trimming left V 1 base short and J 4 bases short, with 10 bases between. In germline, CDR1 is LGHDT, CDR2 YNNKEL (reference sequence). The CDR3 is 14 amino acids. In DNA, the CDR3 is TGTGCCAGCAGCCAAGGGGGGTGGGGCACTGAAGCTTTCTTT. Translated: CASSQGGWGTEAFF.

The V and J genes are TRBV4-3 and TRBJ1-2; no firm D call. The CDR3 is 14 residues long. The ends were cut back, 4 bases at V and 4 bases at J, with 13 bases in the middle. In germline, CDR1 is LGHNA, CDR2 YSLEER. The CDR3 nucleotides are TGCGCCAGCAGCCCCGGGAGGTTCAGCTATGGCTACACCTTC. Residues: CASSPGRFSYGYTF.

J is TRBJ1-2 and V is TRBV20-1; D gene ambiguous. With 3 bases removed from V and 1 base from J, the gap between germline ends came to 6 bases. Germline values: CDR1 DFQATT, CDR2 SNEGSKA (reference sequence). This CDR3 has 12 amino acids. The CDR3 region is CSASRINYGYTF. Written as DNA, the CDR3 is TGCAGTGCTAGTAGGATTAACTATGGCTACACCTTC.

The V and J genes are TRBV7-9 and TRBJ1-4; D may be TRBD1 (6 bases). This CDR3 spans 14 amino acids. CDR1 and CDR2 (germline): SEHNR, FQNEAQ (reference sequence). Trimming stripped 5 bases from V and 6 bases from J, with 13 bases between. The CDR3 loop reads CASSEQGTHEKLFF. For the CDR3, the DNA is TGTGCCAGCAGCGAACAGGGTACTCATGAAAAACTGTTTTTT. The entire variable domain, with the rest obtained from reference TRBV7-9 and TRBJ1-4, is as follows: DTGVSQNPRHKITKRGQNVTFRCDPISEHNRLYWYRQTLGQGPEFLTYFQNEAQLEKSRLLSDRFSAERPKGSFSTLEIQRTEQGDSAMYLCASSEQGTHEKLFFGSGTQLSVL.

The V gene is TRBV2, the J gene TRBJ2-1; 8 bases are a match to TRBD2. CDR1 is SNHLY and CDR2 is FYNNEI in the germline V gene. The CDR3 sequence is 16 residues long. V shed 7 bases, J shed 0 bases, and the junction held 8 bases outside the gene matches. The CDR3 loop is CASTPGSGGSYNEQFF. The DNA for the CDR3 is TGTGCCAGCACCCCGGGGAGCGGGGGCTCCTACAATGAGCAGTTCTTC.

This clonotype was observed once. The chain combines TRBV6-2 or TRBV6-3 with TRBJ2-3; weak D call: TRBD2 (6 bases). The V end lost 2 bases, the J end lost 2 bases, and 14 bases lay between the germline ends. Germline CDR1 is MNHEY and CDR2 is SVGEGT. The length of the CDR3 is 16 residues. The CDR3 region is CASSYGRGVHTDTQYF. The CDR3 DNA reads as TGTGCCAGCAGTTACGGGCGGGGAGTACACACAGATACGCAGTATTTT.

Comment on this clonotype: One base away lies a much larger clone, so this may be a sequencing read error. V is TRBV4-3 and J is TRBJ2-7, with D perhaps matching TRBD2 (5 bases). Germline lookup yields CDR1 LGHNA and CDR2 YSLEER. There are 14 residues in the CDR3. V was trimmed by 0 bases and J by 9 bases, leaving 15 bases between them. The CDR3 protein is CASSQELRGSGQYF. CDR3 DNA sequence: TGCGCCAGCAGCCAAGAACTCCGAGGGAGCGGGCAGTACTTC.

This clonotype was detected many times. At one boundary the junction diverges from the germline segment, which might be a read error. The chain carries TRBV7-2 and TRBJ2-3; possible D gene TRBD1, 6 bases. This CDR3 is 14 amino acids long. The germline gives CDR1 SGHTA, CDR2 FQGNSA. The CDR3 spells CASSPDSYTDTQYF. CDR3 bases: TGCGCCAGCAGCCCGGACAGTTACACAGATACGCAGTATTTT.

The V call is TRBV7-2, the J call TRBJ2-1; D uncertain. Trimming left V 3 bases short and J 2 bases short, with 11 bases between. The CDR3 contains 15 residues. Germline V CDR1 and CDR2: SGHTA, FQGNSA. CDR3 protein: CASSLVGFAYNEQFF. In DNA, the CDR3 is TGTGCCAGCAGCTTGGTGGGATTCGCCTACAATGAGCAGTTCTTC. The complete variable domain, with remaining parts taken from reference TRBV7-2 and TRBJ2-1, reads GAGVSQSPSNKVTEKGKDVELRCDPISGHTALYWYRQSLGQGLEFLIYFQGNSAPDKSGLPSDRFSAERTGGSVSTLTIQRTQQEDSAVYLCASSLVGFAYNEQFFGPGTRLTVL.

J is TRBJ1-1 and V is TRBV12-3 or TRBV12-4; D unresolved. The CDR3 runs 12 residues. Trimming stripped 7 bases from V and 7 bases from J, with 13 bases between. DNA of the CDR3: TGTGCCAGCACCGGCGGGTGGGGTGAAGCTTTCTTT. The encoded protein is CASTGGWGEAFF.

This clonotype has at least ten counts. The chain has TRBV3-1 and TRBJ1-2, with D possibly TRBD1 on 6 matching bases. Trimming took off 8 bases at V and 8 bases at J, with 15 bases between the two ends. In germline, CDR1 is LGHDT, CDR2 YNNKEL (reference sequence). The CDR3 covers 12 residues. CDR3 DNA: TGTGCCAGCCACTCCTGGGGGGCCGGCTACACCTTC. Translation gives CASHSWGAGYTF.

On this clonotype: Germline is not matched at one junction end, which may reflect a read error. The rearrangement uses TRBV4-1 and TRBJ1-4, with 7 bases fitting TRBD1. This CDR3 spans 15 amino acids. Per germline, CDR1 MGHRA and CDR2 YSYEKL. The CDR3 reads CASGQTGTAVEKLFF. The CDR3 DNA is TGCGCCAGCGGCCAAACCGGGACAGCAGTTGAAAAACTGTTTTTT.

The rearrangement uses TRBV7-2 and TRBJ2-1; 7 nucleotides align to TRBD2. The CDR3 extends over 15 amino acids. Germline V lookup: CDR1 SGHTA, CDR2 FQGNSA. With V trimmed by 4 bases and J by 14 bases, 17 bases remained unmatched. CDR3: CASSSSGTWGGVEFF. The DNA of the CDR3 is TGTGCCAGCAGCTCATCCGGTACTTGGGGGGGGGTTGAGTTCTTC.

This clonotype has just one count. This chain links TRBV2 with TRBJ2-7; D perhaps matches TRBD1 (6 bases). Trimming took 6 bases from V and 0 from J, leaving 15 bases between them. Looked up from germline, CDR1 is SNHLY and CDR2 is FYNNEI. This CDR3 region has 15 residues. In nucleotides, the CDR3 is TGTGCCAGCAGCAGGGGACCGTTATTCTCCTACGAGCAGTACTTC. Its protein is CASSRGPLFSYEQYF.

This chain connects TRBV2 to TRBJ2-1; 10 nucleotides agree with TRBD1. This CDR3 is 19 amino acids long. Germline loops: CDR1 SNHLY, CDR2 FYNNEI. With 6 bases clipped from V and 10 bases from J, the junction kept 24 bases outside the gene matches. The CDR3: CASRSFRESGQGITYEQFF. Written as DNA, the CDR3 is TGTGCCAGCAGAAGTTTTAGAGAATCGGGACAGGGGATTACCTACGAGCAGTTCTTC.

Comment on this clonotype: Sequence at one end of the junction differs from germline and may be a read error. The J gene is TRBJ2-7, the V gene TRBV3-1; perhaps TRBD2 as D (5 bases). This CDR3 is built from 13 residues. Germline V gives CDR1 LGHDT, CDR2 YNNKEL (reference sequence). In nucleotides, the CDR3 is TGTGCCAGCAGCCAAGGGAGGTCCTCCGAGCAGTACTTC. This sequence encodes CASSQGRSSEQYF.

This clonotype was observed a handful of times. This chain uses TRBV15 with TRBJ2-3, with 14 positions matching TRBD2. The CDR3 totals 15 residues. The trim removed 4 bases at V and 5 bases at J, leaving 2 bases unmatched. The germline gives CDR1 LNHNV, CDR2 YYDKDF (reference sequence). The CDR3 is CATSIGTSGGDTQYF. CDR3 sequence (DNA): TGTGCCACCAGCATAGGGACTAGCGGGGGAGATACGCAGTATTTT. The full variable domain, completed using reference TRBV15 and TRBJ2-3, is DAMVIQNPRYQVTQFGKPVTLSCSQTLNHNVMYWYQQKSSQAPKLLFHYYDKDFNNEADTPDNFQSRRPNTSFCFLDIRSPGLGDTAMYLCATSIGTSGGDTQYFGPGTRLTVL.

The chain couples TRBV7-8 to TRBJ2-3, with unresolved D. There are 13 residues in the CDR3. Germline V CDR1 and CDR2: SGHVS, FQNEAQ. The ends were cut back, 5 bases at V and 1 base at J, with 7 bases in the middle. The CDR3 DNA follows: TGTGCCAGCAGCGACCAGCGCACAGATACGCAGTATTTT. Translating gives CASSDQRTDTQYF. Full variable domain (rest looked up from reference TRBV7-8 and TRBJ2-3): GAGVSQSPRYKVAKRGQDVALRCDPISGHVSLFWYQQALGQGPEFLTYFQNEAQLDKSGLPSDRFFAERPEGSVSTLKIQRTQQEDSAVYLCASSDQRTDTQYFGPGTRLTVL.

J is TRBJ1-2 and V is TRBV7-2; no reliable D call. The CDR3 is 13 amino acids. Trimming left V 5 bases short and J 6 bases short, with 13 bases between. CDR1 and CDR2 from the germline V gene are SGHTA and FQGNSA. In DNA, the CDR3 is TGTGCCAGCAGCCTCGCCGATGTTAATGGCTACACCTTC. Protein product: CASSLADVNGYTF.

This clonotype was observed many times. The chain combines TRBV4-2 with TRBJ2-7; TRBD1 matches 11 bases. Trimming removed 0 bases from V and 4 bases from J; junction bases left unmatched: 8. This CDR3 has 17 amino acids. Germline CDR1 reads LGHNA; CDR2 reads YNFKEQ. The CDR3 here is CASSQEGVGTGGYEQYF. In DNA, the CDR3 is TGTGCCAGCAGCCAAGAAGGGGTCGGGACAGGGGGATACGAGCAGTACTTC.

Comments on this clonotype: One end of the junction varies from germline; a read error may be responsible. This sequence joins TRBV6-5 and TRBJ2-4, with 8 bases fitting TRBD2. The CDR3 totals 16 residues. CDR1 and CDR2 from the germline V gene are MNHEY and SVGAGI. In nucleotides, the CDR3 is TGTACCAGCTTCGCCAACGGGGGACTAGGGGGGAATGAGCAGTACTTC. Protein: CTSFANGGLGGNEQYF.

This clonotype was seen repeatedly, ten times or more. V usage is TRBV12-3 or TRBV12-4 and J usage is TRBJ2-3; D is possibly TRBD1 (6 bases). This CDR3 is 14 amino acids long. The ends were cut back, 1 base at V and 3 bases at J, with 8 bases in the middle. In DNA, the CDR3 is TGTGCCAGCAGTTTAGATACAGGGACAGATACGCAGTATTTT. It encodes CASSLDTGTDTQYF.

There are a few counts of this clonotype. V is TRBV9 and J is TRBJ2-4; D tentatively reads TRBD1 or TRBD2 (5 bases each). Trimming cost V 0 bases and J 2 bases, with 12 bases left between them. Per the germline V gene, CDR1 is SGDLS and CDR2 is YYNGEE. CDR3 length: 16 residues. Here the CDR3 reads CASSVAGGVTKNIQYF. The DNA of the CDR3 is TGTGCCAGCAGCGTAGCTGGGGGAGTCACCAAAAACATTCAGTACTTC.